At least ten counts were recorded for the clone carrying this TCR beta chain. The antigen is unknown. These data are taken from a study of CD8 T cells in ankylosing spondylitis. Study results and caveats: Matched synovial fluid from ankylosing spondylitis patients was reported to be enriched for disease-linked clones. Disease-linked clones were found to be CD8+ and relatively rare in peripheral blood. A subset of motif variants has previously been described in the synovial fluid and blood of reactive arthritis. Eight highly homologous variants made up a TCR beta motif, and this motif appeared characteristic of ankylosing spondylitis blood.

The CDR3 is 16 amino acids. Germline V lookup: CDR1 SGHRS, CDR2 YFSETQ. J lost 7 bases, V lost 4 bases, and 14 bases had no gene match. TCRdb reanalysed the 5' RACE reads using MiXCR and keeps one entry per CDR3 protein. In the table there are under 450,000 distinct CDR3 sequences, roughly 15% of which are singletons. Sequences were obtained from blood, either unsorted or a sorted T cell fraction (not recorded which). The chain uses TRBV5-1 and TRBJ2-1; 7 nucleotides align to TRBD1. The clonotype comes from a male donor with ankylosing spondylitis. The CDR3, as DNA: TGCGCCAGCAGCCCCCTTTCGAGGGGGCCCGTGAATGAGCAGTTCTTC. Translation gives CASSPLSRGPVNEQFF.